These T cell receptor beta chains were read from a single sample in a study of response to subunit inactivated influenza vaccine. TCRdb processed the RT-PCR reads anew with MiXCR; each CDR3 protein has one entry. Here the sample spans 500,000 to 600,000 distinct CDR3 sequences, 10% to 15% being singletons. The sequenced sample was PBMCs from blood, obtained roughly 45 days after vaccination. The receptors originated from a man aged 50 to 60 who received an inactivated influenza vaccine. CDR3s leave out the opening cysteine and the closing phenylalanine or tryptophan. D genes are given only for firm matches.

CDR3 | J | D | V
SVRGLPGVLDSPLH | TRBJ1-6 | - | TRBV20-1
ASSYNGGASDEQF | TRBJ2-1 | TRBD2 | TRBV2
ASSVTGGTYEQY | TRBJ2-7 | TRBD2 | TRBV7-2
ASSRMTEANYGYT | TRBJ1-2 | - | TRBV4-1
SARSPGQVEAF | TRBJ1-1 | - | TRBV20-1
SATGRSGSSVEQY | TRBJ2-7 | TRBD2 | TRBV20-1
ASSPGPTSKAAKNIQY | TRBJ2-4 | - | TRBV21-1
ASSYRMNTEAF | TRBJ1-1 | - | TRBV27
ASSPSPTNTGELF | TRBJ2-2 | - | TRBV7-6
AISNTGLGSTEAF | TRBJ1-1 | - | TRBV10-3
ASSYGSGRLNTEAF | TRBJ1-1 | - | TRBV6-2/TRBV6-3
ASSLGGRAQF | TRBJ2-1 | TRBD2 | TRBV28
ASSKWDTQY | TRBJ2-3 | - | TRBV6-6
ASSFGISAYEQY | TRBJ2-7 | - | TRBV7-6
ASSYTRSTGSSGNTIY | TRBJ1-3 | - | TRBV6-5
ASSLGGYTSTDTQY | TRBJ2-3 | - | TRBV7-2
ASSASGTLKGGANVLT | TRBJ2-6 | - | TRBV11-2
ASSLPDRFAAF | TRBJ1-1 | - | TRBV28
ASTSGGASYEQY | TRBJ2-7 | TRBD2 | TRBV3-1
ASSQNPLSWQY | TRBJ2-7 | - | TRBV14
ASRALNTEAF | TRBJ1-1 | - | TRBV5-1
ASSPGTGGAPYGEQY | TRBJ2-7 | - | TRBV18
ASQDRFQETQY | TRBJ2-5 | - | TRBV10-2
SVEDRTSYNEQF | TRBJ2-1 | - | TRBV29-1
ASREEAMNTEAF | TRBJ1-1 | - | TRBV28
ASRTTRTYNEQF | TRBJ2-1 | - | TRBV11-2
ASSRGLVNTGELF | TRBJ2-2 | TRBD2 | TRBV5-5
ASTSGQDYGYT | TRBJ1-2 | TRBD1 | TRBV7-8
ASTPSPRGGTEAF | TRBJ1-1 | - | TRBV4-1
ASTPGQLSPLH | TRBJ1-6 | TRBD1 | TRBV12-3/TRBV12-4
SARDVASGKVETQY | TRBJ2-5 | TRBD2 | TRBV20-1
ASSPDRAEETQY | TRBJ2-5 | TRBD1 | TRBV5-1
SAFTDTQY | TRBJ2-3 | - | TRBV20-1
ASRPGLAVDNEQF | TRBJ2-1 | TRBD2 | TRBV12-3/TRBV12-4
ASSLQGYTEAF | TRBJ1-1 | - | TRBV12-3/TRBV12-4
ASSELGAYNSPLH | TRBJ1-6 | - | TRBV25-1
ASSYMGQPREKLF | TRBJ1-4 | - | TRBV6-2/TRBV6-3
ASSYAGVANEQF | TRBJ2-1 | TRBD2 | TRBV7-2